The source of this T cell receptor beta chain is a study of T cells in Graves' hyperthyroidism and ophthalmopathy. What was amplified from RNA transcripts were TCR beta CDR3 regions. The study used the HTBI primer set for a first-round RT-PCR of the TCR CDR3. TCRdb passed the multiplex PCR reads through MiXCR, listing each CDR3 protein once. Here the sample spans fewer than 600,000 distinct CDR3 sequences, 13% to 15% being singletons. Material: blood. This TCR came from a young woman with Graves' hyperthyroidism.

CDR3 loop: CASSLGGGGGNEQFF. DNA for the CDR3: TGTGCCAGCAGTTTGGGTGGGGGGGGAGGCAATGAGCAGTTCTTC. The rearrangement joins TRBV27 to TRBJ2-1; TRBD2 aligns across 7 bases. V lost 3 bases, J lost 6 bases, and 8 bases stayed unmatched. This CDR3 has 15 amino acids. Germline V gene data show CDR1 as MNHEY and CDR2 as SMNVEV (reference sequence).